This TCR beta chain is from a study of CD8 T cells in Susac syndrome. Across the whole study: Sequenced Susac syndrome patients included more than five with active disease and under ten who were in remission.

The CDR3 loop spans 14 amino acids. Germline CDR1 and CDR2: KGHSH and LQKENI. Trimming pared 2 bases from V and 3 bases from J, leaving 10 bases between. The authors carried out high-throughput sequencing of TCR beta. They applied it to CD8+ and CD4+ T cells obtained from blood. Findings and limits, study-wide: Where Susac syndrome CD4+ T cell repertoires were concerned, no clonal expansion was evident.

Remarks on this clonotype: The target antigen is unknown.

cDNA came from around 0.54 to 1 ug RNA primed by random hexamers. An immunoSEQ multiplex PCR generated amplified TCR beta CDR3 products spanning 54 Vbeta and 13 Jbeta. TCRdb re-analysed the immunoSEQ multiplex PCR reads in MiXCR, keeping a single row per CDR3 protein. The data hold about 190,000 distinct CDR3 sequences, with roughly 95% observed a single time. The chain carries TRBV18 and TRBJ1-1; D gene uncertain. The origin of this receptor is a human donor with Susac syndrome. Sequencing was performed on CD4+ T cells from PBMCs. In DNA, the CDR3 is TGTGCCAGCTCACCAGGAGTTAGGGACACTGAAGCTTTCTTT. Protein product: CASSPGVRDTEAFF.